This entry is about one T cell receptor (beta chain). Repertoires were generated with immunoSEQ multiplex PCR, while TCRdb's copy carries only in-frame clones and drops some. Seen here are some 400,000 clones, about 95% observed once, and the top ten hold roughly 0.021%. The source of the sample is a study of shared T cell receptors in the human thymus. The CDR3 loop spans 14 amino acids. Germline lookup yields CDR1 SGHVS and CDR2 FNYEAQ. The V gene lost 6 bases and the J gene lost 6 bases, with 18 bases spanning the gap. The gene calls are TRBV7-6 and TRBJ2-7; D is unclear. This TCR was recovered from a human donor. Material: thymocytes. The CDR3 is CASSLTHLPCEQYF. The DNA of the CDR3 is TGTGCCAGCAGTTTAACGCACTTACCCTGCGAGCAGTACTTC. The variable domain in full, completed from reference TRBV7-6 and TRBJ2-7, reads GAGVSQSPRYKVTKRGQDVALRCDPISGHVSLYWYRQALGQGPEFLTYFNYEAQQDKSGLPNDRFSAERPEGSISTLTIQRTEQRDSAMYRCASSLTHLPCEQYFGPGTRLTVT.